This section outlines one T cell receptor (beta chain) sequence together with its context. Its antigen specificity is not known. Base qualities are missing; no much larger clone stands one base away. This entry is derived from a study of T cell responses to AZD1222 COVID-19 vaccine listed by TCRdb under 2021. With regard to the full study: A total of about 230 trial participants underwent TCR sequencing, of whom some 210 received two doses of AZD1222 and some 25 received two doses of the MenACWY control vaccine. Trial participants were enrolled by age into 18-55, 56-69 and 70-plus year subgroups, with 148, 28 and 57 TCR-sequenced participants respectively. Overall study outcomes, separate from this receptor: In the small 56-69-year group, the increase in depth fell short of significance, most likely because of low power. A significant rise in spike-specific TCR breadth and depth was observed after two AZD1222 doses relative to day 0 and relative to MenACWY recipients. The vaccine-associated CD4 TCRs covered the entire spike protein, and the dominant responses fell in regions 160-218 and 743-854. Reportedly, close to half of the unique spike-specific TCRs recognized epitopes lying outside the regions that are mutated in the B.1.351 and B.1.1.7 variants. Because no day 14 peak-response samples were available, the repertoires could be characterized only after the peak T cell response. Only five or six AZD1222 recipients were SARS-CoV-2 seropositive at baseline, limiting conclusions about previously exposed vaccinees. Participants were mostly white British, with more females than males. The authors suggested clonal diversity may have been underestimated.

The sample's time point, from its label and the paper: about 28 days (+/-7) after the second vaccine dose. AZD1222 recipients whose second dose came at about 4 weeks and those whose second dose came at about 12 weeks were combined into one group, since spike-specific TCR depth and breadth did not differ between the two schedules. The vaccinee samples were drawn from two UK trials, COV001 and COV002, one of which was a single-blind randomized controlled phase 2/3 trial testing AZD1222 (ChAdOx1 nCoV-19) in healthy adults. Trial participant PBMC samples were collected at day 0 and day 28 after the second dose for TCRbeta chain sequencing. The CDR3 regions of human TCRbeta chains were subjected to immunosequencing. The published analysis was carried out like this. TCRs in the repertoires were matched against a reference library of SARS-CoV-2-specific TCRs that had been generated with the MIRA antigen-specificity platform. Breadth was defined as the fraction of unique TCRs that were SARS-CoV-2-associated, and depth was defined as the fraction of total T cells that were SARS-CoV-2-associated. Each spike-specific TCR was assigned to its reactive spike region and to a CD4 or CD8 class using the MIRA data. Log10-transformed breadth and depth values were compared by one-way ANOVA with Sidak's multiple comparisons tests. Drawn from immuneACCESS, this table holds only the in-frame rearrangements with V and J called that TCRdb kept. Clones are partly lost; checked studies trace under half to an unresolved V gene and leave the rest unexplained. V and J calls and clone size are as listed in that table; D and trimming were resolved from the DNA. Here the sample has about 160,000 clones; around 90% occur a single time. The leading ten clones occupy more than 1% of the sample.

V is cut back by 2 bases and J by 5 bases, with 7 bases in the junction unmatched. For CDR1 and CDR2, the germline V gene lists MNHEY and SVGAGI. Taken from cysteine to phenylalanine, the CDR3 has 15 residues. Here the CDR3 DNA is all that survives: 45 bases in frame from base 1. The sample consisted of peripheral blood, taken 28 days after the second AZD1222 dose. The rearrangement combines TRBV6-5 with TRBJ2-7, with TRBD2 identical over 9 junction bases. This clonotype was obtained from an adult who received the AZD1222 COVID-19 vaccine. The DNA sequence follows: TGTGCCAGCAGTTACGTAGCGGGGGAAGTGGACGAGCAGTACTTC. The translation is CASSYVAGEVDEQYF.